This TCR beta chain was found in a study of long-term antiretroviral therapy in people with HIV. Study-wide findings and caveats: Repertoires in HIV (unlike those of controls) had narrower CDR3 length ranges.

Running of the v3.0 immunoSEQ assay took place at survey level. Profiled with immunoSEQ multiplex PCR; TCRdb holds only in-frame clones, not every one. Of some 25,000 clones listed, around three quarters were seen once; the top ten hold over 8.5%. The trim removed 7 bases at V and 6 bases at J, leaving 7 bases unmatched. This CDR3 spans 14 amino acids. Germline CDR1 reads MNHNY; CDR2 reads SVGAGI (reference sequence). This clone was counted a single time. The target antigen is unknown. The TCR comes from a young man with HIV. The chain carries TRBV6-6 and TRBJ1-5, with TRBD1 matching 9 bases. The material sequenced was unsorted PBMCs, taken 2.1 years after starting antiretroviral therapy. The CDR3 sequence: CASTPGQGRQPQHF. The DNA of the CDR3 is TGTGCCAGCACACCGGGACAGGGACGTCAGCCCCAGCATTTT.